This TCR beta chain is drawn from a study of blood T cell repertoires in COVID-19. As processed by the authors: For nucleated cells, counts were estimated from reference gene primer amplification. Only in-frame clones appear in the TCRdb table, and some are missing; sequencing was by immunoSEQ multiplex PCR. V, J and clone size derive from that table, while D and trimming were established from the DNA sequence. The data show 150,000 or so clones, 88% seen once. CDR1 LNHDA and CDR2 SQIVND come from the germline V gene (reference sequence). The CDR3 has 16 residues. Trimming took 6 bases from V and 0 from J, leaving 17 bases between them.

Input material: peripheral blood. The J gene is TRBJ1-2, the V gene TRBV19; a weak D match, TRBD1 (5 bases). The TCR sequence derives from a man aged 50-60 years with acute or convalescent COVID-19. The DNA of the CDR3 is TGTGCCAGTAGGGGTTGGCAGGGTAGGACTAACTATGGCTACACCTTC. This sequence encodes CASRGWQGRTNYGYTF.